This TCR beta chain was identified in a study of vaccination effects on CD4 cells after COVID-19 (dated by TCRdb to 2021 to 2024). Describing the broader study: Each participant received two doses of an mRNA SARS-CoV-2 vaccine, either BNT162b2 or mRNA-1273. SARS-CoV-2 spike-specific CD4+ TCR repertoires were compared before and after mRNA vaccination in COVID-19 convalescent patients and in infection-naive vaccine recipients. The full study included over 8 COVID-19 convalescent patients and a handful of SARS-CoV-2-naive healthy vaccine recipients. In the study, cultures from other donors were sequenced using the Oncomine TCR Beta short-read assay on an Illumina iSeq 100.

Via the germline V gene (reference sequence), CDR1 is MNHNY and CDR2 SVGAGI. The CDR3 holds 13 amino acids from the cysteine to the phenylalanine. CDR3 DNA only is kept here, 39 bases in frame from base 1. A distance of 10 bases separates the germline ends of V and J, which lose 6 bases and 4 bases respectively. The library was made by the immunoSEQ multiplex PCR assay. DNA from the cultured and isolated CD4+ T cells underwent TCR beta CDR3 sequencing. Concerning the study's data processing: The analysis removed non-productive TCR sequences, trimmed reads to the CDR3 region, and retained only CDR3s that were 7 or more amino acids long. Antigen-specific clonotypes were identified using the MANAFEST web app by comparison of expansion in peptide wells against reference cultures. To count as positive, a clone had to show expansion at FDR<0.05 compared with the reference and with all other wells, an odds ratio above 5, and a frequency above 0.1% in two replicate wells. A clonotype was called cross-reactive if it was significantly expanded both in SARS-CoV-2 spike wells and in at least one common cold coronavirus spike condition. CDR3 similarity was assessed by Levenshtein distance using the stringdist R package, and unrooted trees were constructed with ape in R 3.6.1. Entries here come from immuneACCESS through TCRdb and include only in-frame sequences with V and J called. Some clones fail to appear in such tables; in the studies checked, an unresolved V gene covers under half of the shortfall, and the cause of the remainder is unknown. The DNA was the basis for D and trimming; V, J and clone size are from that table. Present in this sample are some 68,000 clones, around three quarters of which were seen just once. The leading ten clones occupy approximately 3.7% of the sample.

Of note for this clone: What antigen it recognizes has not been identified. The sample holds no much larger clone one base away, and base qualities are not on file.

The paper's findings and limits, for the study overall: At late post-vaccination timepoints, both infection-induced and vaccine-induced clones showed marked clonal contraction, consistent with waning T cell responses. In healthy vaccine recipients, vaccine-induced clones were almost all SARS-CoV-2 mono-reactive, with only 1 of 255 cross-reactive with common cold coronaviruses. The study was limited by a small number of convalescent patients and lacked early post-infection timepoints.

In the ViraFEST assay, PBMC were stimulated with viral peptide pools, and antigen-specific CD4+ T cell clonotypes were then identified by expansion using TCR sequencing. After 10 days of culture, CD4+ T cells were isolated with the EasySep CD4+ T cell isolation kit. Negative nucleocapsid antibody results before and after vaccination confirmed that the healthy vaccine recipients had no prior SARS-CoV-2 infection. Two million PBMC per well were cultured in IMDM with about 5.1% human AB serum, 7.5 to 10 IU/ml IL-2 and gentamicin, plus 10 ug/ml peptides. On days 3 and 7, half of the culture medium was replaced with fresh IL-2-containing medium. Unless otherwise noted, each peptide stimulation condition was cultured in triplicate wells. Using Ficoll-Paque Plus gradient centrifugation, PBMC were separated from whole blood and then either used fresh or cryopreserved at -140C. The overlapping peptide pools covered the spike proteins of SARS-CoV-2 and of the common cold coronaviruses HCoV-NL63, HCoV-OC43 and HCoV-229E. The QIAamp micro DNA kit was used to extract genomic DNA from the cultured CD4+ T cells.

This clonotype originated in a human donor who received a COVID-19 vaccine. The rearrangement combines TRBV6-6 with TRBJ2-1, with the D gene uncertain. The sample in question was CD4+ T cells from PBMCs cultured with HCoV-OC43 spike peptides, obtained before COVID-19 vaccination. According to the study, the label for this sample's cell subset or site signals: HCoV-OC43 spike overlapping peptide pool stimulation. The nucleotide sequence is given as TGTGCCAGCAGACAAACACCATACAATGAGCAGTTCTTC. This is translated as CASRQTPYNEQFF.